This T cell receptor (beta chain) appears in the sequencing data of a study of cytomegalovirus exposure and HLA in healthy donors. Researchers ran the PCR with 60 Vbeta and 13 Jbeta primers. Some clones are missing from TCRdb's copy, which holds only in-frame ones; the method was immunoSEQ multiplex PCR. The sample includes around 210,000 clones, about three quarters of them seen just once. The length of the CDR3 is 13 residues. Per germline, CDR1 SNHLY and CDR2 FYNNEI. The ends were cut back, 5 bases at V and 3 bases at J, with 10 bases in the middle. The J gene is TRBJ1-1, the V gene TRBV2; D is uncertain. This clonotype was obtained from a boy between 10 and 17 years old in good health and CMV-seronegative. Sequenced material: PBMCs. In nucleotides, the CDR3 is TGTGCCAGCAGTTACGGAGGGCACACTGAAGCTTTCTTT. Translation gives CASSYGGHTEAFF.